What follows describes a single TCR beta chain. Clones were sequenced by immunoSEQ multiplex PCR, and TCRdb holds only the in-frame ones, with some missing. The sample holds 55,000 to 70,000 clones, more than 75% seen once. The data derive from a study of blood T cell repertoires in COVID-19. Across the study: Spain, Italy and the United States supplied samples that represented acute and convalescent COVID-19.

V was pared by 1 base and J by 0 bases, with 6 bases between. Germline CDR1 LNHNV, CDR2 YYDKDF (reference sequence). CDR3 length equals 15 residues. The sequence was collected from a middle-aged woman who had recovered from COVID-19. The V call is TRBV15, the J call TRBJ2-2, with D perhaps TRBD1 (6 bases). Sequenced input: PBMCs or T cells enriched from blood (not recorded which). CDR3 sequence (DNA): TGTGCCACCAGCAGAGGGACAGCGAACACCGGGGAGCTGTTTTTT. Translating gives CATSRGTANTGELFF.